The rows below give T cell receptor beta chains drawn from one sample of a study of Ad26.COV2.S vaccination and SARS-CoV-2 variants. Sequencing was performed with immunoSEQ multiplex PCR; in TCRdb, only in-frame clones are kept and a portion is missing. The sample lists a few hundred thousand clones; roughly 91% were seen once. The sequencing here drew on peripheral blood, taken in a trial of Ad26.COV2.S vaccine versus placebo. These TCRs come from a person aged 18 to 65 who received the Ad26.COV2.S COVID-19 vaccine or a placebo. Each CDR3 is given with its conserved first and last residue. D genes are given only for firm matches. Size values are once, few and many counts, or a class for expanded clones, and some rows have none.

clone size	D gene	J gene	V gene	CDR3 protein	CDR3 DNA
-	-	TRBJ1-1	TRBV15	CATSRDPSGRGGAFF	TGTGCCACCAGCAGAGATCCAAGTGGACGGGGTGGTGCTTTCTTT
-	-	TRBJ2-7	TRBV2	CASSDLGASEQYF	TGTGCCAGCAGTGATCTGGGGGCGAGCGAGCAGTACTTC
-	TRBD1	TRBJ1-1	TRBV19	CASTWAGGVMNTEAFF	TGTGCCAGTACTTGGGCAGGGGGTGTAATGAACACTGAAGCTTTCTTT
-	TRBD1	TRBJ2-1	TRBV7-3	CASSLVQGAPYNEQFF	TGTGCCAGCAGCTTAGTCCAGGGGGCCCCCTACAATGAGCAGTTCTTC
-	-	TRBJ2-1	TRBV19	CASSIEGGGSGFF	TGTGCCAGTAGTATCGAAGGCGGAGGGTCCGGGTTCTTC
-	-	TRBJ2-3	TRBV6-2/TRBV6-3	CASSRWTNPSTDTQYF	TGTGCCAGCAGTCGATGGACTAACCCTAGCACAGATACGCAGTATTTT
-	-	TRBJ1-1	TRBV20-1	CSPLGNTEAFF	TGCAGTCCACTGGGGAACACTGAAGCTTTCTTT
-	TRBD1	TRBJ2-7	TRBV30	CAWKDRDPSEQYF	TGTGCCTGGAAGGACAGGGACCCCAGCGAGCAGTACTTC
-	-	TRBJ2-2	TRBV12-5	CASALDTGELFF	TGTGCTAGTGCCCTCGACACCGGGGAGCTGTTTTTT
-	TRBD1	TRBJ1-1	TRBV30	CASDRAYTEAFF	TGTGCCTCGGACAGGGCTTACACTGAAGCTTTCTTT
-	-	TRBJ1-6	TRBV2	CASSERGTGGNSPLHF	TGTGCCAGCAGTGAACGGGGGACGGGTGGGAATTCACCCCTCCACTTT
-	-	TRBJ1-1	TRBV7-2	CASLRMNTEAFF	TGTGCCAGCTTACGGATGAACACTGAAGCTTTCTTT
-	TRBD1	TRBJ2-2	TRBV5-1	CASSLTTGDIGELFF	TGCGCCAGCAGCTTGACCACAGGGGACATCGGGGAGCTGTTTTTT
-	TRBD1	TRBJ1-2	TRBV4-2	CASSRETGQGHYGYTF	TGTGCCAGCAGCCGGGAGACAGGACAGGGGCACTATGGCTACACCTTC
-	-	TRBJ1-6	TRBV6-5	CASSYVDRDNSPLHF	TGTGCCAGCAGTTACGTGGACAGAGATAATTCACCCCTCCACTTT
-	-	TRBJ2-5	TRBV7-9	CASSPRQETQYF	TGTGCCAGCAGCCCCAGACAAGAGACCCAGTACTTC
-	-	TRBJ2-7	TRBV3-1/TRBV3-2	CASSQASGGEQYF	TGTGCCAGCAGCCAAGCGAGCGGTGGCGAGCAGTACTTC
-	TRBD1	TRBJ2-2	TRBV15	CATSSPGQGIPGELFF	TGTGCCACCAGCAGTCCGGGACAGGGCATTCCCGGGGAGCTGTTTTTT
-	TRBD1	TRBJ2-7	TRBV18	CASSPGQGASEQYF	TGTGCCAGCTCACCAGGACAGGGGGCGTCCGAGCAGTACTTC
-	TRBD2	TRBJ2-1	TRBV13	CASSPSARTSGPYNEQFF	TGTGCCAGCAGCCCGTCCGCCCGGACTAGCGGTCCCTACAATGAGCAGTTCTTC
-	-	TRBJ1-3	TRBV5-4	CASSFRSGNTIYF	TGTGCCAGCAGCTTCCGCTCTGGAAACACCATATATTTT
-	TRBD1	TRBJ1-4	TRBV5-6	CASSSDRGLLNEKLFF	TGTGCCAGCAGCTCGGACAGGGGGCTTCTTAATGAAAAACTGTTTTTT
-	-	TRBJ1-4	TRBV7-8	CASSLASGIGEKLFF	TGTGCCAGCAGCTTAGCGTCGGGGATAGGGGAAAAACTGTTTTTT
-	-	TRBJ2-3	TRBV20-1	CSAREENTQYF	TGCAGTGCTAGAGAAGAAAATACGCAGTATTTT
once	TRBD1	TRBJ1-3	TRBV18	CASSRLGQEGGNTIYF	TGTGCCAGCTCACGACTCGGACAGGAAGGAGGAAACACCATATATTTT
-	-	TRBJ1-4	TRBV7-3	CASSLSSGVNEKLFF	TGTGCCAGCAGCTTAAGTTCGGGTGTCAATGAAAAACTGTTTTTT
-	-	TRBJ2-5	TRBV14	CASSPRGARFSETQYF	TGTGCCAGCAGCCCCAGGGGCGCCAGGTTTTCAGAGACCCAGTACTTC
-	-	TRBJ2-1	TRBV5-5	CASSLAPRQDSREQFF	TGTGCCAGCAGCTTGGCCCCGAGACAAGATTCGCGCGAGCAGTTCTTC
-	-	TRBJ2-2	TRBV6-5	CASSYSGSGELFF	TGTGCCAGCAGTTACTCAGGGTCCGGGGAGCTGTTTTTT
-	-	TRBJ1-5	TRBV19	CARIVHRNQPQHF	TGTGCCAGGATAGTCCATAGGAATCAGCCCCAGCATTTT
-	-	TRBJ1-4	TRBV10-1	CAILPRLVMREKLFF	TGCGCCATTCTACCCCGCCTTGTCATGCGGGAAAAACTGTTTTTT
few	-	TRBJ1-3	TRBV28	CASSLDRRSGNTIYF	TGTGCCAGCAGTCTAGACAGACGCTCTGGAAACACCATATATTTT
-	-	TRBJ1-1	TRBV7-9	CASSLAPTDWGAFF	TGTGCCAGCAGCTTAGCACCGACAGATTGGGGAGCTTTCTTT
-	-	TRBJ2-5	TRBV4-1	CASSLPRQGQETQYF	TGCGCCAGCAGCCTCCCCCGCCAGGGACAAGAGACCCAGTACTTC
-	-	TRBJ1-4	TRBV2	CASSELGLLNEKLFF	TGTGCCAGCAGTGAATTGGGACTGTTAAATGAAAAACTGTTTTTT
-	-	TRBJ1-4	TRBV9	CASSVAGEQGLYEKLFF	TGTGCCAGCAGCGTAGCGGGGGAACAGGGACTATATGAAAAACTGTTTTTT
once	-	TRBJ1-5	TRBV12-3/TRBV12-4	CASTLAGDQPQHF	TGTGCCAGCACCCTCGCAGGGGATCAGCCCCAGCATTTT
-	TRBD1	TRBJ2-7	TRBV25-1	CASSPGTGSYEQYF	TGTGCCAGCAGTCCCGGGACAGGTTCCTACGAGCAGTACTTC
-	-	TRBJ2-6	TRBV4-1	CASSQDSSGANVLTF	TGCGCCAGCAGCCAAGACAGCTCTGGGGCCAACGTCCTGACTTTC
-	TRBD1	TRBJ1-1	TRBV7-2	CASSLGGPGQGRAFF	TGTGCCAGCAGCTTAGGAGGCCCGGGACAGGGAAGGGCTTTCTTT
-	-	TRBJ1-2	TRBV11-2	CASSLAGDYGYTF	TGTGCCAGCAGCTTAGCAGGGGACTATGGCTACACCTTC
-	-	TRBJ2-7	TRBV30	CAWTKTPGPTYEQYF	TGTGCCTGGACCAAAACACCGGGCCCTACCTACGAGCAGTACTTC
once	TRBD2	TRBJ2-1	TRBV11-2	CASSPGLAGPWEQFF	TGTGCCAGCAGCCCTGGACTAGCGGGGCCCTGGGAGCAGTTCTTC
-	TRBD2	TRBJ2-5	TRBV19	CASHQAGEMKTQYF	TGTGCCAGCCATCAAGCGGGGGAGATGAAGACCCAGTACTTC
-	-	TRBJ2-7	TRBV13	CASSPRDAYYEQYF	TGTGCCAGCAGCCCCCGGGACGCCTACTACGAGCAGTACTTC
-	-	TRBJ1-2	TRBV6-5	CASSLRGRGYTF	TGTGCCAGCAGTCTACGGGGCAGAGGCTACACCTTC
-	-	TRBJ1-6	TRBV6-1	CASSEVGYNSPLHF	TGTGCCAGCAGTGAAGTAGGCTATAATTCACCCCTCCACTTT
-	-	TRBJ2-2	TRBV6-5	CASSYAGELFF	TGTGCCAGCAGTTACGCCGGGGAGCTGTTTTTT
-	-	TRBJ2-7	TRBV5-6	CASSPARSEQYF	TGTGCCAGCAGCCCCGCTAGGAGCGAGCAGTACTTC
-	-	TRBJ2-2	TRBV14	CASTKGPGAGELFF	TGTGCCAGCACTAAGGGGCCCGGGGCCGGGGAGCTGTTTTTT
-	-	TRBJ1-1	TRBV7-9	CASRSYRGTERTNTEAFF	TGTGCCAGCAGGTCCTACCGCGGGACGGAGCGTACGAACACTGAAGCTTTCTTT
-	TRBD2	TRBJ2-5	TRBV20-1	CSASEGGGMETQYF	TGCAGTGCTAGTGAGGGCGGGGGGATGGAGACCCAGTACTTC
-	TRBD2	TRBJ2-2	TRBV5-4	CASSLGSALAAGELFF	TGTGCCAGCAGCTTGGGATCGGCACTAGCGGCCGGGGAGCTGTTTTTT
-	-	TRBJ1-4	TRBV19	CASSKADRANEKLFF	TGTGCCAGTAGTAAGGCGGATCGGGCAAATGAAAAACTGTTTTTT
-	TRBD2	TRBJ2-5	TRBV7-9	CASSFGGSRQETQYF	TGTGCCAGCAGCTTCGGGGGGTCGAGGCAAGAGACCCAGTACTTC